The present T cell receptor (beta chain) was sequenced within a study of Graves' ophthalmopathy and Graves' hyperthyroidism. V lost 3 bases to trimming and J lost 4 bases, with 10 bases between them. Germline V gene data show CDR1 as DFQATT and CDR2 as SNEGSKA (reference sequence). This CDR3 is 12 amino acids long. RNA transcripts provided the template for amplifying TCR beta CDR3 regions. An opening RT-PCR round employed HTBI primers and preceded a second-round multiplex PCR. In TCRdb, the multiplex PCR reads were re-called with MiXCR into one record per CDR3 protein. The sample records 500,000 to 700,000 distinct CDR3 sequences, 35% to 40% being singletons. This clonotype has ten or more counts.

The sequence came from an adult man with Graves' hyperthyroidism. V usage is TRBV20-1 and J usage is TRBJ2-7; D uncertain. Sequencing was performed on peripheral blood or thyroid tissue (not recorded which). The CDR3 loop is CSARRPIYEQYF. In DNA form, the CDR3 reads TGCAGTGCTAGGCGTCCTATATACGAGCAGTACTTC.